The 22 T cell receptor beta chains given below trace back to one sample, sequenced in a study of blood T cell repertoires in COVID-19. Sequencing used immunoSEQ multiplex PCR; TCRdb keeps in-frame clones, though not all of them. This table holds some 140,000 clones, 88% found once. Material for sequencing was peripheral blood. These receptor sequences come from a man aged 70 or older with active COVID-19.

The chain joins TRBV7-2 to TRBJ1-5; TRBD1 is a possible D gene (5 bases). The CDR3 has 14 residues. Germline-derived CDR1 and CDR2 are SGHTA and FQGNSA. V was cut by 6 bases and J by 4 bases, with 13 bases left in between. CDR3 sequence reads: CASRKTASNQPQHF. The CDR3 DNA is TGTGCCAGCAGAAAGACAGCTTCAAATCAGCCCCAGCATTTT.

The gene calls are TRBV5-1 and TRBJ1-1; D may be TRBD1 (5 bases). CDR1 and CDR2 (germline): SGHRS, YFSETQ. V was cut by 4 bases and J by 4 bases, with 14 bases left in between. This CDR3 is 14 amino acids long. The CDR3 loop is CASSEPRVSTEAFF. DNA of the CDR3: TGCGCCAGCAGCGAACCCAGGGTAAGCACTGAAGCTTTCTTT. Full variable domain (missing parts from reference TRBV5-1 and TRBJ1-1): KAGVTQTPRYLIKTRGQQVTLSCSPISGHRSVSWYQQTPGQGLQFLFEYFSETQRNKGNFPGRFSGRQFSNSRSEMNVSTLELGDSALYLCASSEPRVSTEAFFGQGTRLTVV.

This clone was found once. The gene calls are TRBV9 and TRBJ1-1; D unresolved. Trimming took 0 bases from V and 1 from J, leaving 7 bases between them. Germline V lookup: CDR1 SGDLS, CDR2 YYNGEE. This CDR3 comprises 14 residues. CDR3 DNA sequence: TGTGCCAGCAGCGTAGATCCCCAGAACACTGAAGCTTTCTTT. Protein product: CASSVDPQNTEAFF. Full variable domain (outside the CDR3, taken from reference TRBV9 and TRBJ1-1): DSGVTQTPKHLITATGQRVTLRCSPRSGDLSVYWYQQSLDQGLQFLIQYYNGEERAKGNILERFSAQQFPDLHSELNLSSLELGDSALYFCASSVDPQNTEAFFGQGTRLTVV.

The chain couples TRBV4-1 to TRBJ2-2; 11 nucleotides agree with TRBD1. This CDR3 has 17 residues. Germline V gives CDR1 MGHRA, CDR2 YSYEKL. After removal of 3 bases from V and 4 bases from J, the junction contained 7 bases not matched to a gene. The CDR3 region has the DNA TGCGCCAGCAGCCACCCCGTGGGACAGGGGGGCACCGGGGAGCTGTTTTTT. It specifies CASSHPVGQGGTGELFF.

This chain links TRBV19 with TRBJ1-5, with 7 bases fitting TRBD1. Germline trimming cut 8 bases from V and 5 bases from J; bases unmatched to any gene: 12. CDR1 LNHDA and CDR2 SQIVND come from the germline V gene (reference sequence). The CDR3 has 15 amino acids. The CDR3 nucleotides are TGTGCCAGTTCCGACGACAGGGAGTTCGATCAGCCCCAGCATTTT. As protein: CASSDDREFDQPQHF.

The chain uses TRBV5-4 and TRBJ2-3; TRBD1 matches 8 bases. The CDR3 contains 16 residues. With 0 bases clipped from V and 6 bases from J, the junction kept 9 bases outside the gene matches. Looked up from germline, CDR1 is SGHNT and CDR2 is YYREEE (reference sequence). The CDR3: CASSLEGTGSGDTQYF. The CDR3 region has the DNA TGTGCCAGCAGCTTGGAGGGGACAGGATCGGGTGATACGCAGTATTTT.

The CDR3 loop is CASSSASGGDTQYF. Written as DNA, the CDR3 is TGTGCCAGCAGCTCGGCTAGCGGTGGAGATACGCAGTATTTT. The chain has TRBV11-3 and TRBJ2-3; 7 bases line up with TRBD2. The trim removed 4 bases at V and 5 bases at J, leaving 6 bases unmatched. Germline CDR1 SGHNT, CDR2 YENEEA. This CDR3 has 14 amino acids. Combining the CDR3 with reference TRBV11-3 and TRBJ2-3 gives the whole variable domain EAGVVQSPRYKIIEKKQPVAFWCNPISGHNTLYWYLQNLGQGPELLIRYENEEAVDDSQLPKDRFSAERLKGVDSTLKIQPAELGDSAVYLCASSSASGGDTQYFGPGTRLTVL.

In regard to this clone: Other DNA sequences in this specimen translate into the identical CDR3. The chain joins TRBV9 to TRBJ2-5; D gene ambiguous. CDR1 SGDLS and CDR2 YYNGEE come from the germline V gene. Trimming removed 0 bases from V and 5 bases from J, with 8 bases in between. The length of the CDR3 is 13 residues. CDR3 amino acids: CASSVGSGETQYF. DNA of the CDR3: TGTGCCAGCAGCGTAGGGTCTGGCGAGACCCAGTACTTC.

The chain has TRBV5-5 and TRBJ2-7, with 7 bases that match TRBD2. The CDR3 is 15 amino acids. The germline CDR1 and CDR2 sequences are SGHKS and YYEKEE (reference sequence). Unmatched junction bases numbered 6, after V lost 1 base and J lost 2 bases. CDR3 sequence: CASSLLSLAAYEQYF. CDR3 bases: TGTGCCAGCAGCTTGTTAAGTCTAGCGGCCTACGAGCAGTACTTC.

This chain connects TRBV28 to TRBJ2-5; the D gene is possibly TRBD1 (5 bases). The germline V gene has CDR1 MDHEN and CDR2 SYDVKM. The CDR3 contains 14 residues. The V end lost 2 bases, the J end lost 2 bases, and 9 bases lay between the germline ends. CDR3: CASSLSRVQETQYF. The CDR3 DNA sequence: TGTGCCAGCAGTTTAAGCAGGGTTCAAGAGACCCAGTACTTC.

The rearrangement links TRBV24-1 to TRBJ2-5; the D gene is possibly TRBD2 (6 bases). The germline gives CDR1 KGHDR, CDR2 SFDVKD. CDR3 length equals 16 residues. V was clipped by 0 bases and J by 1 base, with 11 bases between them. CDR3 in amino acids: CATSDLQRGGQETQYF. CDR3 DNA: TGTGCCACCAGTGATTTGCAGAGGGGAGGCCAAGAGACCCAGTACTTC.

This chain links TRBV5-1 with TRBJ2-3; TRBD2 aligns across 9 bases. The CDR3 loop spans 15 amino acids. V gave up 1 base and J gave up 4 bases; unmatched junction bases: 4. CDR1 SGHRS and CDR2 YFSETQ come from the germline V gene. In DNA form, the CDR3 reads TGCGCCAGCAGCTTGTTTAGCGGGAGACCAGATACGCAGTATTTT. Translated: CASSLFSGRPDTQYF.

CDR3 residues: CASSPGLAGVSSYNEQFF. The CDR3 DNA is TGTGCCAGCAGCCCCGGACTAGCGGGGGTTAGCTCCTACAATGAGCAGTTCTTC. The genes are TRBV11-2 and TRBJ2-1; 13 nucleotides align to TRBD2. CDR1 and CDR2 (germline): SGHAT, FQNNGV. With 5 bases clipped from V and 0 bases from J, the junction kept 7 bases outside the gene matches. CDR3 length: 18 amino acids. Supplemented by reference TRBV11-2 and TRBJ2-1, the full variable domain reads EAGVAQSPRYKIIEKRQSVAFWCNPISGHATLYWYQQILGQGPKLLIQFQNNGVVDDSQLPKDRFSAERLKGVDSTLKIQPAKLEDSAVYLCASSPGLAGVSSYNEQFFGPGTRLTVL.

Only a few counts were recorded for this clone. The V call is TRBV6-2 or TRBV6-3, the J call TRBJ1-5; no clear D. The CDR3 runs 14 residues. V was clipped by 0 bases and J by 1 base, with 4 bases between them. Looked up from germline, CDR1 is MNHEY and CDR2 is SVGEGT. The CDR3, as DNA: TGTGCCAGCAGTTACTCACTAAGCAATCAGCCCCAGCATTTT. Its translation: CASSYSLSNQPQHF.

The chain links TRBV6-5 to TRBJ2-7; TRBD1 agrees at 11 bases. The V gene end was trimmed by 5 bases and the J gene end by 4 bases; junction bases not matched to a gene: 7. CDR1 is MNHEY, CDR2 SVGAGI, per germline. The CDR3 is 15 residues long. The CDR3 region has the DNA TGTGCCAGCAGTCCGGACAGGGGGCCTGCGTACGAGCAGTACTTC. This sequence encodes CASSPDRGPAYEQYF.

The chain is built from TRBV27 and TRBJ2-7; 12 nucleotides line up with TRBD2. The V segment lost 4 bases and the J segment 7 bases; nucleotides outside the gene matches: 11. This CDR3 contains 16 residues. In germline, CDR1 is MNHEY, CDR2 SMNVEV (reference sequence). The CDR3 DNA reads TGTGCCAGCAGTTCATCCCGACTAGCGGGAGTGAGGGAGCAGTACTTC. Translating it yields CASSSSRLAGVREQYF.

The chain uses TRBV5-1 and TRBJ2-3; 7 nucleotides align to TRBD2. Germline-derived CDR1 and CDR2 are SGHRS and YFSETQ. The CDR3 extends over 14 amino acids. The junction had 2 bases not matched to a gene; V was cut back by 3 bases and J by 1 base. The CDR3 coding sequence is TGCGCCAGCAGCTCTGCGGGGGGCACAGATACGCAGTATTTT. Residues: CASSSAGGTDTQYF.

This chain links TRBV12-3 or TRBV12-4 with TRBJ1-1, with D perhaps TRBD1 (6 bases). The CDR3 loop spans 13 amino acids. The V end was cut by 7 bases, the J end by 1 base, with 10 bases between. CDR3: CASNRDENTEAFF. CDR3 nucleotides: TGTGCCAGCAACAGGGATGAGAACACTGAAGCTTTCTTT.

This clone was seen a single time. V gene TRBV3-1 (or the pseudogene TRBV3-2) combines with J gene TRBJ2-7; D might be TRBD2 (6 bases). This CDR3 contains 16 residues. CDR1 and CDR2 (germline): LGHDT, YNNKEL (reference sequence). The V end lost 0 bases, the J end lost 3 bases, and 15 bases lay between the germline ends. The CDR3 nucleotides are TGTGCCAGCAGCCAAGATCAATTTAGCGGTATCTACGAGCAGTACTTC. Translation gives CASSQDQFSGIYEQYF.

This clone was counted once. The chain joins TRBV4-3 to TRBJ1-4; a weak D match, TRBD1 (5 bases). The V and J ends lost 0 bases and 4 bases respectively, with 15 bases between them. The CDR3 length is 17 residues. CDR1 is LGHNA, CDR2 YSLEER, per germline. CDR3 sequence (DNA): TGCGCCAGCAGCCAAGAATTCGGCCAGGGCTATAATGAAAAACTGTTTTTT. This translates into CASSQEFGQGYNEKLFF.

The V and J genes are TRBV5-5 and TRBJ2-5; 8 bases match TRBD1. CDR1 is SGHKS and CDR2 is YYEKEE in the germline V gene (reference sequence). The CDR3 has 13 residues. Unmatched junction bases numbered 3, after V lost 3 bases and J lost 5 bases. This CDR3 is CASSYQGAETQYF. The CDR3 coding sequence is TGTGCCAGCAGCTACCAGGGGGCTGAGACCCAGTACTTC.

The rearrangement links TRBV6-5 to TRBJ2-7, with a tentative D call TRBD1 (5 bases). This CDR3 has 14 amino acids. V gave up 6 bases and J gave up 2 bases, with 14 bases separating them. CDR1 and CDR2 (germline): MNHEY, SVGAGI. CDR3 coding DNA: TGTGCCAGCAGATTACAGGACCTCGCCTACGAGCAGTACTTC. Its protein is CASRLQDLAYEQYF.